This TCR beta chain originates from a study of blood T cell repertoires in COVID-19. Study overall: COVID-19 samples from acute and convalescent phases originated in the United States, Italy and Spain. T cells, B-cell-depleted T cells, or PBMCs supplied cDNA or gDNA.

Germline V gives CDR1 LNHDA, CDR2 SQIVND (reference sequence). The CDR3 has 15 residues. Trimming removed 5 bases at V and 4 bases at J, with 17 bases between. Authors' data handling: Amplified reference gene primers provided the basis for estimating nucleated cell counts. Sequenced by immunoSEQ multiplex PCR; TCRdb stores in-frame clones only, minus some. Clone size and the V and J calls come from that table; the DNA yielded D and trimming. The table has about 120,000 clones, over 70% seen once. Input material: peripheral blood. The sequence was obtained from a man between 65 and 85 years old with acute or convalescent COVID-19. The rearrangement uses TRBV19 and TRBJ1-2; D may be TRBD1 (6 bases). This CDR3 reads CASSPASGGPYGYTF. CDR3 DNA sequence: TGTGCCAGTAGTCCAGCCTCGGGGGGCCCCTATGGCTACACCTTC. Filled out from reference TRBV19 and TRBJ1-2, the complete variable domain reads DGGITQSPKYLFRKEGQNVTLSCEQNLNHDAMYWYRQDPGQGLRLIYYSQIVNDFQKGDIAEGYSVSREKKESFPLTVTSAQKNPTAFYLCASSPASGGPYGYTFGSGTRLTVV.